Shown below are 32 T cell receptor beta chains from a single sample sequenced in a study of T cells in localized non-small cell lung cancer. Using immunoSEQ multiplex PCR, the repertoire was profiled, and TCRdb retains in-frame clones only, with some absent. Of approximately 26,000 clones listed, roughly 80% were seen once; the top ten hold 9.6%. The sample here was peripheral blood, taken before any cancer treatment. The source of these receptors is a man aged 35 to 69 with stage III squamous cell lung carcinoma.

The rearrangement joins TRBV6-5 to TRBJ2-1, with TRBD2 identical over 7 bases. V was pared by 5 bases and J by 4 bases, with 8 bases of the junction left unmatched. The V gene's germline CDR1 is MNHEY and CDR2 SVGAGI. The CDR3 runs to 15 residues. In DNA form, the CDR3 reads TGTGCCAGCAGTCCCCGGGACTATGTATACAATGAGCAGTTCTTC. This codes for CASSPRDYVYNEQFF.

The chain has TRBV19 and TRBJ2-2; a weak D match, TRBD2 (6 bases). From germline, CDR1 is LNHDA and CDR2 SQIVND (reference sequence). The V end was cut by 3 bases, the J end by 7 bases, with 9 bases between. This CDR3 is built from 13 residues. This CDR3 reads CASSIGGIGELFF. The CDR3 bases are TGTGCCAGTAGTATCGGGGGTATCGGGGAGCTGTTTTTT.

The rearrangement joins TRBV10-2 to TRBJ2-7; 11 bases fit TRBD2. Germline V gene data show CDR1 as WSHSY and CDR2 as SAAADI. There are 14 residues in the CDR3. With V trimmed by 4 bases and J by 2 bases, 1 base remained unmatched. The CDR3 protein is CASSASGGTYEQYV. The CDR3 coding sequence is TGCGCCAGCAGTGCTAGCGGGGGGACCTACGAGCAGTACGTC.

The rearrangement joins TRBV4-1 to TRBJ2-1; D tentatively reads TRBD1 or TRBD2 (5 bases each). Germline V gives CDR1 MGHRA, CDR2 YSYEKL. V lost 7 bases and J 5 bases, leaving 27 bases between the germline ends. The CDR3 spans 18 residues. The CDR3 DNA is TGCGCCAGCACCCCACTAGTCGCCGGGGCGCGGCGAAACAATGAGCAGTTCTTC. Its translation is CASTPLVAGARRNNEQFF.

The chain combines TRBV28 with TRBJ2-5; D remains ambiguous. V was trimmed by 5 bases and J by 2 bases, leaving 15 bases between them. This CDR3 has 15 residues. CDR1 is MDHEN, CDR2 SYDVKM, per germline. This CDR3 is CASSPGRTWQETQYF. CDR3 coding DNA: TGTGCCAGCAGTCCCGGAAGGACGTGGCAAGAGACCCAGTACTTC.

The chain carries TRBV4-1 and TRBJ2-7; 8 bases match TRBD1. This CDR3 comprises 15 residues. Per the germline V gene, CDR1 is MGHRA and CDR2 is YSYEKL. After removal of 1 base from V and 5 bases from J, the junction contained 7 bases not matched to a gene. Here the CDR3 DNA reads TGCGCCAGCAGCCAAGGGACGACAGGGGCCGACGAGCAGTACTTC. Its translation is CASSQGTTGADEQYF.

The chain uses TRBV18 and TRBJ2-5; 9 bases agree with TRBD1. From germline, CDR1 is KGHSH and CDR2 LQKENI. CDR3 length equals 16 residues. J lost 4 bases, V lost 3 bases, and 9 bases had no gene match. For the CDR3, the DNA is TGTGCCAGCTCACCTTCCGGGACAGGGCGGGGAGAGACCCAGTACTTC. Amino acid sequence: CASSPSGTGRGETQYF.

The V and J genes are TRBV19 and TRBJ1-5; a weak D match, TRBD1 (5 bases). Per germline, CDR1 LNHDA and CDR2 SQIVND (reference sequence). The CDR3 runs to 16 residues. V was cut by 1 base and J by 7 bases, with 17 bases left in between. CDR3 protein: CASSIGPSRAKQPQHF. The CDR3 coding sequence is TGTGCCAGTAGTATAGGTCCCTCCAGGGCCAAGCAGCCCCAGCATTTT.

The V and J genes are TRBV4-2 and TRBJ2-1; TRBD1 might be the D (5 bases). Germline V gives CDR1 LGHNA, CDR2 YNFKEQ. Trimming left V 10 bases short and J 4 bases short, with 11 bases between. The CDR3 spans 12 residues. The CDR3 region has the DNA TGTGCCACCACAGCAGGGTACAATGAGCAGTTCTTC. Amino acid sequence: CATTAGYNEQFF.

This rearrangement joins TRBV5-1 to TRBJ1-5; D possibly corresponds to TRBD1 (6 bases). Germline CDR1 reads SGHRS; CDR2 reads YFSETQ. Between the trimmed V and J ends, which lost 6 bases and 0 bases, there was a span of 13 bases. The length of the CDR3 is 15 residues. CDR3 DNA: TGCGCCAGCAAGGGGGAGGGGGGTAGCAATCAGCCCCAGCATTTT. This translates into CASKGEGGSNQPQHF.

The gene calls are TRBV7-8 and TRBJ2-3, with 11 bases identical to TRBD1. V was clipped by 5 bases and J by 4 bases; unmatched bases: 8. From germline, CDR1 is SGHVS and CDR2 FQNEAQ. The CDR3 has 16 amino acids. The CDR3 DNA reads TGTGCCAGCAGCGTATATTCGGGACAGGGGGCAGATACGCAGTATTTT. Protein: CASSVYSGQGADTQYF.

This clone was counted only a few times. The chain links TRBV30 to TRBJ2-5; unclear D gene. The ends were cut back, 0 bases at V and 5 bases at J, with 7 bases in the middle. Looked up from germline, CDR1 is GTSNPN and CDR2 is SVGIG (reference sequence). This CDR3 contains 12 residues. DNA for the CDR3: TGTGCCTGGAGTGTTCATGAGGAGACCCAGTACTTC. Amino acids: CAWSVHEETQYF.

This clone appeared a few times. The V and J genes are TRBV5-8 and TRBJ2-1; 11 bases map to TRBD2. From germline, CDR1 is SGHTS and CDR2 YDEGEE. V shed 2 bases and J 9 bases; nucleotides not matched to a gene: 13. The CDR3 has 17 residues. This CDR3 is CASSLYGTLAGVVEQFF. CDR3 coding DNA: TGTGCCAGCAGCTTATATGGGACACTAGCGGGAGTGGTTGAGCAGTTCTTC. The full variable domain, its missing parts supplied by reference TRBV5-8 and TRBJ2-1, is EAGVTQSPTHLIKTRGQQATLRCSPISGHTSVYWYQQALGLGLQFLLWYDEGEERNRGNFPPRFSGRQFPNYSSELNVNALELEDSALYLCASSLYGTLAGVVEQFFGPGTRLTVL.

This clone was counted a single time. The CDR3 region is CASSYGLAGPYEQYV. Written as DNA, the CDR3 is TGTGCCAGCAGCTACGGACTAGCGGGCCCCTACGAGCAGTACGTC. The J gene is TRBJ2-7, the V gene TRBV7-2; 11 bases align to TRBD2. Looked up from germline, CDR1 is SGHTA and CDR2 is FQGNSA. J gave up 2 bases and V 4 bases, and 4 bases lay outside the gene matches. The CDR3 runs to 15 residues.

The chain combines TRBV27 with TRBJ2-6, with D hard to call. Per germline, CDR1 MNHEY and CDR2 SMNVEV (reference sequence). CDR3 size: 15 residues. V lost 4 bases and J lost 0, with 7 bases in between. The CDR3 reads CASSSSSSGANVLTF. As DNA, the CDR3 is TGTGCCAGCAGTTCATCTAGCTCTGGGGCCAACGTCCTGACTTTC.

Here the CDR3 reads CASSLEVSHTQYF. The CDR3 nucleotides read TGTGCCAGCAGCTTAGAAGTGAGCCATACGCAGTATTTT. The V call is TRBV7-6, the J call TRBJ2-3; D is ambiguous. Germline V CDR1 and CDR2: SGHVS, FNYEAQ. Trimming shortened V by 1 base and J by 7 bases, and 9 bases separated the two germline ends. The CDR3 contains 13 residues. Variable domain in full (rest from reference TRBV7-6 and TRBJ2-3): GAGVSQSPRYKVTKRGQDVALRCDPISGHVSLYWYRQALGQGPEFLTYFNYEAQQDKSGLPNDRFSAERPEGSISTLTIQRTEQRDSAMYRCASSLEVSHTQYFGPGTRLTVL.

In this sample, this clone turned up a few times. This chain links TRBV5-1 with TRBJ2-5; TRBD2 matches at 7 bases. This CDR3 is built from 13 residues. Trimming took 7 bases from V and 3 from J; bases not matched to a gene: 6. Germline CDR1 and CDR2: SGHRS and YFSETQ. CDR3 protein: CASSGLAEETQYF. Here the CDR3 DNA reads TGCGCCAGCTCCGGGCTAGCGGAAGAGACCCAGTACTTC. The full variable domain, rest sourced from reference TRBV5-1 and TRBJ2-5, is KAGVTQTPRYLIKTRGQQVTLSCSPISGHRSVSWYQQTPGQGLQFLFEYFSETQRNKGNFPGRFSGRQFSNSRSEMNVSTLELGDSALYLCASSGLAEETQYFGPGTRLLVL.

This chain links TRBV9 with TRBJ2-7, with D perhaps TRBD1 (6 bases). The CDR3 totals 15 residues. Looked up from germline, CDR1 is SGDLS and CDR2 is YYNGEE. The ends were cut back, 3 bases at V and 3 bases at J, with 16 bases in the middle. CDR3 loop: CASSESTTGGYEQYF. The DNA for the CDR3 is TGTGCCAGCAGCGAATCGACGACAGGTGGCTACGAGCAGTACTTC.

The gene calls are TRBV11-3 and TRBJ2-5, with TRBD1 identical over 11 bases. Losses at the gene ends were 5 bases for V and 4 bases for J; bases not matched to a gene: 3. Germline V lookup: CDR1 SGHNT, CDR2 YENEEA. The CDR3 runs to 14 residues. The CDR3 DNA follows: TGTGCCAGCAGCCGGGACAGGGGGGTAGAGACCCAGTACTTC. Its protein product is CASSRDRGVETQYF.

The chain combines TRBV4-2 with TRBJ2-1, with 9 bases that match TRBD2. CDR3 size: 15 residues. The trim removed 1 base at V and 3 bases at J, leaving 1 base unmatched. CDR1 and CDR2 from the germline V gene are LGHNA and YNFKEQ. Here the CDR3 DNA reads TGTGCCAGCAGCCAAGGGACTAGCGACTACAATGAGCAGTTCTTC. This gives the protein CASSQGTSDYNEQFF.

CDR3 coding DNA: TGCGCCAGCAGCCTGAGGGGGCCGGGCACAGATACGCAGTATTTT. This encodes CASSLRGPGTDTQYF. V is TRBV5-1 and J is TRBJ2-3; 7 bases match TRBD1. Germline CDR1 is SGHRS and CDR2 is YFSETQ. The CDR3 has 15 residues. With V trimmed by 4 bases and J by 1 base, 6 bases remained unmatched.

V gene TRBV6-6 combines with J gene TRBJ1-5; maybe TRBD1 (5 bases). The V gene lost 2 bases and the J gene lost 0 bases, with 8 bases spanning the gap. The CDR3 spans 15 residues. CDR1 and CDR2 from the germline V gene are MNHNY and SVGAGI (reference sequence). The CDR3 nucleotides read TGTGCCAGCAGTTACGGGGGTGATAGCAATCAGCCCCAGCATTTT. Protein product: CASSYGGDSNQPQHF.

The chain is built from TRBV9 and TRBJ1-3, with 7 bases identical to TRBD1. Germline V CDR1 and CDR2: SGDLS, YYNGEE. The CDR3 runs 13 residues. V lost 3 bases and J lost 5; bases outside the gene matches: 2. In nucleotides, the CDR3 is TGTGCCAGCAGCGGGACAGGCAGAAACACCATATATTTT. Translation gives CASSGTGRNTIYF.

The rearrangement links TRBV7-6 to TRBJ2-7; the D gene is possibly TRBD2 (5 bases). This CDR3 comprises 14 residues. Deletions cut 5 bases from V and 0 bases from J, with 11 bases between. Germline CDR1 and CDR2: SGHVS and FNYEAQ. CDR3 in amino acids: CASSGTTSSYEQYF. The CDR3 DNA sequence: TGTGCCAGCAGCGGTACTACTAGCTCCTACGAGCAGTACTTC.

The chain combines TRBV5-8 with TRBJ1-4; D gene ambiguous. The germline gives CDR1 SGHTS, CDR2 YDEGEE. Trimming left V 1 base short and J 1 base short, with 11 bases between. This CDR3 has 16 residues. CDR3 bases: TGTGCCAGCAGCTTGATCACGGCGGGAACTAATGAAAAACTGTTTTTT. This translates into CASSLITAGTNEKLFF.

This clone was counted once. The rearrangement uses TRBV5-1 and TRBJ1-1; possible D gene TRBD1, 5 bases. The germline V gene encodes CDR1 SGHRS and CDR2 YFSETQ. Trimming took off 4 bases at V and 4 bases at J, with 14 bases between the two ends. The CDR3 is 14 residues long. CDR3 sequence (DNA): TGCGCCAGCAGCAGAGGGGTGGAGGCCACTGAAGCTTTCTTT. Translated, it gives CASSRGVEATEAFF.

The chain links TRBV13 to TRBJ2-5; 8 bases match TRBD2. The CDR3 sequence is 17 residues long. J lost 2 bases, V lost 0 bases, and 8 bases had no gene match. Per the germline V gene, CDR1 is PRHDT and CDR2 is FYEKMQ (reference sequence). CDR3 loop: CASSLGGISGVQETQYF. Here the CDR3 DNA reads TGTGCCAGCAGCTTAGGGGGTATTAGCGGGGTTCAAGAGACCCAGTACTTC.

The chain uses TRBV11-1 and TRBJ2-1; a possible D gene is TRBD2 (7 bases). Per the germline V gene, CDR1 is SGHAT and CDR2 is FQDESV (reference sequence). The CDR3 totals 16 residues. Trimming took off 3 bases at V and 2 bases at J, with 14 bases between the two ends. CDR3 in amino acids: CASSLVSGGPYNEQFF. CDR3 coding DNA: TGTGCCAGCAGCTTGGTTTCGGGGGGCCCCTACAATGAGCAGTTCTTC.

This clone has more than one count but fewer than ten. V usage is TRBV7-9 and J usage is TRBJ2-5; 7 bases map to TRBD1. The CDR3 is made up of 12 amino acids. The junction had 1 base not matched to a gene; V was cut back by 6 bases and J by 3 bases. Germline assignment: CDR1 SEHNR and CDR2 FQNEAQ (reference sequence). The CDR3 here is CASSQGEETQYF. Written as DNA, the CDR3 is TGTGCCAGCAGTCAGGGGGAAGAGACCCAGTACTTC.

This clone is classed as medium-sized. The chain links TRBV11-3 to TRBJ2-1; TRBD2 aligns across 8 bases. Unmatched junction bases numbered 2, after V lost 3 bases and J lost 4 bases. The CDR3 contains 14 residues. CDR1 is SGHNT and CDR2 is YENEEA in the germline V gene. The chain's CDR3 is CASSFTGGYNEQFF. DNA for the CDR3: TGTGCCAGCAGCTTCACGGGAGGGTACAATGAGCAGTTCTTC.

This clone was seen more than once but under ten times. V is TRBV4-1 and J is TRBJ1-1; D possibly corresponds to TRBD1 (5 bases). In germline, CDR1 is MGHRA, CDR2 YSYEKL. V dropped 1 base and J dropped 10 bases, with 16 bases sitting between them. CDR3 length equals 14 residues. The CDR3 loop is CASSQVDGTVSAFF. CDR3 coding DNA: TGCGCCAGCAGCCAAGTAGACGGGACCGTTTCAGCTTTCTTT.

This clone was detected only once. The chain joins TRBV5-1 to TRBJ1-1; a weak D match, TRBD1 (6 bases). Trimming removed 4 bases at V and 5 bases at J, with 18 bases between. The germline CDR1 and CDR2 sequences are SGHRS and YFSETQ. The CDR3 runs 15 residues. The CDR3 region is CASSLFTGTNTEAFF. The CDR3 nucleotides are TGCGCCAGCAGCCTTTTCACAGGGACGAATACTGAAGCTTTCTTT.